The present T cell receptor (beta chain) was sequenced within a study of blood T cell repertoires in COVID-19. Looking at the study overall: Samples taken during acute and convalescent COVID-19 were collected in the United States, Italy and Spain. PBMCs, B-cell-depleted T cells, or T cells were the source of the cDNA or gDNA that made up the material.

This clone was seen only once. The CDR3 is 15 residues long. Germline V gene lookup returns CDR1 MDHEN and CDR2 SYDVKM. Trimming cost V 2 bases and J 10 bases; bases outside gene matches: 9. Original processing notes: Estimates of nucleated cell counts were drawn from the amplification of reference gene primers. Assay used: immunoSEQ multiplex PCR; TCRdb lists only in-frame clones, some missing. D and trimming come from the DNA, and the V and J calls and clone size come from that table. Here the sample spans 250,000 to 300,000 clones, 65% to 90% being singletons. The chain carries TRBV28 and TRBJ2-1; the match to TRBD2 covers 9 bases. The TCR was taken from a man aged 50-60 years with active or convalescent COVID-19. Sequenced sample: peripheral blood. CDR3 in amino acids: CASSLGGRAAGEQFF. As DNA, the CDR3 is TGTGCCAGCAGTTTAGGCGGGAGGGCGGCTGGGGAGCAGTTCTTC.